This T cell receptor (beta chain) came from a study of blood T cells in healthy people across ages. A second PCR of about 7 to 11 cycles used a sample-barcoded 5' primer and a J-beta primer mix. TCRdb re-analysed the 5' RACE reads in MiXCR, keeping a single row per CDR3 protein. The profile shows roughly 800,000 distinct CDR3 sequences, 20% to 25% of them singletons. Between the trimmed V and J ends, which lost 6 bases and 11 bases, there was a span of 14 bases. Germline V gene data show CDR1 as SNHLY and CDR2 as FYNNEI. This CDR3 is built from 11 residues. These same data were also listed under a study on T cells of mothers and their children.

Sequencing was carried out using blood. The chain carries TRBV2 and TRBJ2-7, with D possibly TRBD2 on 6 matching bases. This clonotype originated in a boy younger than 18 in good health. The CDR3 region has the DNA TGTGCCAGCAGGGACTATACGGGCGAGTACTTC. It yields the protein CASRDYTGEYF. The full variable domain, rest sourced from reference TRBV2 and TRBJ2-7, is EPEVTQTPSHQVTQMGQEVILRCVPISNHLYFYWYRQILGQKVEFLVSFYNNEISEKSEIFDDQFSVERPDGSNFTLKIRSTKLEDSAMYFCASRDYTGEYFGPGTRLTVT.